Each of the 12 T cell receptor beta chains below was sequenced from the same sample in a study of T cell repertoires in cytomegalovirus infection. What these receptors recognize is not known. TCRdb used MiXCR to reprocess the reads, holding one entry per CDR3 protein. The profile shows about 55,000 distinct CDR3 sequences, over 15% of them singletons. This specimen was CD8+ T cells from cultured PBMCs, taken from culture after CMV antigen stimulation. These receptors came from a human donor in good health (CMV status not recorded). Some clones in this sample may be carry-over from other donors' samples.

In this sample, this clonotype turned up a few times. J is TRBJ2-3 and V is TRBV12-3 or TRBV12-4; no reliable D call. V was trimmed by 6 bases and J by 6 bases, leaving 16 bases between them. The CDR3 spans 14 residues. The CDR3 coding sequence is TGTGCCAGCAGGGATAAAAGGTTCCTGGATACGCAGTATTTT. This codes for CASRDKRFLDTQYF.

This chain connects TRBV15 to TRBJ2-4; a weak D match, TRBD2 (7 bases). This CDR3 is 13 amino acids long. V was shortened by 8 bases and J by 12 bases, with 20 bases between the two germline ends. In germline, CDR1 is LNHNV, CDR2 YYDKDF (reference sequence). CDR3 nucleotides: TGTGCCACCTTGGGGGGGGCAGAACTGAATCAGTACTTC. It encodes CATLGGAELNQYF.

The chain carries TRBV7-9 and TRBJ2-3; no definite D call. The V gene's germline CDR1 is SEHNR and CDR2 FQNEAQ (reference sequence). The CDR3 contains 14 residues. The V gene lost 5 bases and the J gene lost 1 base, with 10 bases spanning the gap. CDR3 nucleotide sequence: TGTGCCAGCAGCCCTCCGAAGGGCACAGATACGCAGTATTTT. Translating it yields CASSPPKGTDTQYF.

In its sample, this clonotype was seen many times. J is TRBJ2-7 and V is TRBV7-9; D gene uncertain. The V and J ends lost 1 base and 6 bases respectively, with 10 bases between them. The CDR3 extends over 13 amino acids. The germline V gene encodes CDR1 SEHNR and CDR2 FQNEAQ (reference sequence). As DNA, the CDR3 is TGTGCCAGCAGCTTAGAAAGATCGGCCGAGCAGTACTTC. This codes for CASSLERSAEQYF.

The chain uses TRBV6-5 and TRBJ1-1, with unresolved D. The V end lost 4 bases, the J end lost 1 base, and 10 bases lay between the germline ends. CDR3 size: 14 residues. Looked up from germline, CDR1 is MNHEY and CDR2 is SVGAGI. CDR3 sequence reads: CASSLNGRNTEAFF. CDR3 in DNA: TGTGCCAGCAGTTTGAATGGCAGGAACACTGAAGCTTTCTTT.

The V gene is TRBV7-6, the J gene TRBJ2-7; D is possibly TRBD2 (6 bases). Per the germline V gene, CDR1 is SGHVS and CDR2 is FNYEAQ. Trimming pared 5 bases from V and 3 bases from J, leaving 17 bases between. There are 15 residues in the CDR3. CDR3 residues: CASSPSSGSIYEQYF. Written as DNA, the CDR3 is TGTGCCAGCAGCCCTAGTAGCGGCTCCATCTACGAGCAGTACTTC.

In its sample, this clonotype was seen many times. The chain has TRBV27 and TRBJ2-1; D is uncertain. The CDR3 is 12 residues long. Germline-derived CDR1 and CDR2 are MNHEY and SMNVEV (reference sequence). Trimming removed 3 bases from V and 10 bases from J, with 10 bases in between. CDR3 DNA: TGTGCCAGCAGTTTTATAGGAAGAGAGCAGTTCTTC. This encodes CASSFIGREQFF.

This clonotype came up a few times. The chain couples TRBV7-8 to TRBJ1-5, with TRBD1 as a possible D gene (5 bases). The CDR3 runs to 15 residues. V was cut by 4 bases and J by 2 bases, with 12 bases left in between. In germline, CDR1 is SGHVS, CDR2 FQNEAQ. CDR3 amino acids: CASSSGRGGNQPQHF. CDR3 DNA sequence: TGTGCCAGCAGCTCGGGGAGGGGCGGCAATCAGCCCCAGCATTTT.

This sequence joins TRBV12-3 or TRBV12-4 and TRBJ2-6; D is tentatively TRBD1 or TRBD2 (5 bases each). The germline V and J ends were trimmed by 2 bases and 0 bases, with 14 bases remaining between them. The CDR3 is 18 amino acids. The DNA of the CDR3 is TGTGCCAGCAGTTTAAACCCGGGACCGAGCTCTGGGGCCAACGTCCTGACTTTC. Translated, it gives CASSLNPGPSSGANVLTF.

This clonotype was detected only a few times. The rearrangement links TRBV28 to TRBJ2-7, with D uncertain. The CDR3 loop spans 15 amino acids. V was cut by 2 bases and J by 3 bases, with 14 bases left in between. The germline V gene encodes CDR1 MDHEN and CDR2 SYDVKM. For the CDR3, the DNA is TGTGCCAGCAGTTTAACCCCTAATCCCAACTACGAGCAGTACTTC. Translating gives CASSLTPNPNYEQYF.

The table lists this clonotype with a few counts. An end of the junction differs from the germline gene, which may be a read error. This chain connects TRBV7-6 to TRBJ1-1; D is possibly TRBD1 (5 bases). Germline lookup yields CDR1 SGHVS and CDR2 FNYEAQ. The CDR3 totals 16 residues. CDR3 in DNA: TGTGTCAGCAGCCCCCGGGACGTAGGCGGCAACACTGAAGCTTTCTTT. This gives the protein CVSSPRDVGGNTEAFF.

The chain is built from TRBV9 and TRBJ2-7, with D possibly called TRBD1 or TRBD2 (5 bases each). The CDR3 covers 14 residues. V was clipped by 2 bases and J by 2 bases, with 11 bases between them. Germline CDR1 reads SGDLS; CDR2 reads YYNGEE. The CDR3: CASSVGDGTYEQYF. Here the CDR3 DNA reads TGTGCCAGCAGCGTCGGGGACGGCACCTACGAGCAGTACTTC. Using reference TRBV9 and TRBJ2-7 for the parts outside the CDR3, the full variable domain is DSGVTQTPKHLITATGQRVTLRCSPRSGDLSVYWYQQSLDQGLQFLIQYYNGEERAKGNILERFSAQQFPDLHSELNLSSLELGDSALYFCASSVGDGTYEQYFGPGTRLTVT.